The clone carrying this TCR beta chain was picked up a small number of times. Antigen: not known. This entry comes from a study of beta chain features in type 1 diabetes. Study outcomes and limitations: It was not settled here whether HLA type affects TCRB rearrangement. For Type 1 diabetes patients, all four CD4+ subsets carried TCRB CDR3s that were moderately but significantly shorter. VDJ junctions in type 1 diabetes patients carried more deletions and fewer insertions. Cells carrying high TCR expression could end up over-represented when cDNA is sequenced.

V was cut by 3 bases and J by 0 bases, with 9 bases left in between. Germline CDR1 reads ENHRY; CDR2 reads SYGVKD. This CDR3 has 14 amino acids. Of the isolated RNA, all was reverse transcribed, and so the sequenced material was expressed TCRB transcripts. The table came from immunoSEQ multiplex PCR; TCRdb's copy has only in-frame clones and leaves some out. This table holds 640,000 or so clones, around 15% found once. The TCR originated in a man in his late teens or twenties with type 1 diabetes. The V and J genes are TRBV10-3 and TRBJ2-7; tentative D call: TRBD1 (5 bases). The source material was naive CD4+ T cells from blood. As DNA, the CDR3 is TGTGCCATCAGTGAACAGGTATCCTCCTACGAGCAGTACTTC. Its translation is CAISEQVSSYEQYF.